The rows below give T cell receptor beta chains drawn from one sample of a study of T cells after yellow fever vaccination. MiXCR, run by TCRdb on the 5' RACE reads, gives a single entry per CDR3 protein. The sample consists of 400,000 to 450,000 distinct CDR3 sequences, approximately 18% of them appearing once. The material was PBMCs, obtained before the yellow fever booster vaccination. These receptor sequences come from a man aged 18 to 35 who received the YFV17D yellow fever vaccine. CDR3s include the opening cysteine and the closing phenylalanine or tryptophan. Each record gives: CDR3 DNA, CDR3 protein, D gene, J gene, CDR3 length, V gene, clone size. A D gene is named only where the DNA matches it firmly. Rows give clone size only sometimes, using once, few, many, or a class for an expanded clone.

CDR3nt: TGTGCCAGCAGTCCCGGAGGTTTAAAGGGCTACACCTTC
CDR3aa: CASSPGGLKGYTF
d_gene: NA
j_gene: TRBJ1-2
len: 13
v_gene: TRBV6-5
abundance: NA

CDR3nt: TGTGCCAGCAGCCCCCGACCGGATACCGCCCAAGAGACCCAGTACTTC
CDR3aa: CASSPRPDTAQETQYF
d_gene: NA
j_gene: TRBJ2-5
len: 16
v_gene: TRBV7-2
abundance: few

CDR3nt: TGCAGTGCTAGAGGAGGGGCTCCGGAGACCCAGTACTTC
CDR3aa: CSARGGAPETQYF
d_gene: NA
j_gene: TRBJ2-5
len: 13
v_gene: TRBV20-1
abundance: NA

CDR3nt: TGTGCCACCAGCCCGGACCGCAGCTATGGCTACACCTTC
CDR3aa: CATSPDRSYGYTF
d_gene: NA
j_gene: TRBJ1-2
len: 13
v_gene: TRBV15
abundance: few

CDR3nt: TGTGCCAGCAGCCCACGGACAGGGAGGAGCTCCTACAATGAGCAGTTCTTC
CDR3aa: CASSPRTGRSSYNEQFF
d_gene: TRBD1
j_gene: TRBJ2-1
len: 17
v_gene: TRBV5-4
abundance: few

CDR3nt: TGCGCCAGCAGCCCGGGGACAGGGCAGACCCCCCCAGACTCCTCCGAGCAGTACTTC
CDR3aa: CASSPGTGQTPPDSSEQYF
d_gene: TRBD1
j_gene: TRBJ2-7
len: 19
v_gene: TRBV4-1
abundance: NA

CDR3nt: TGTGCCAGCAGCGTAGGCTGGGGCCAGGCGAATGAGCAGTTCTTC
CDR3aa: CASSVGWGQANEQFF
d_gene: NA
j_gene: TRBJ2-1
len: 15
v_gene: TRBV9
abundance: few

CDR3nt: TGTGCTAGTGGTTTGGAGGCGGGGGCCCAACAGTACTTC
CDR3aa: CASGLEAGAQQYF
d_gene: NA
j_gene: TRBJ2-4
len: 13
v_gene: TRBV12-5
abundance: NA

CDR3nt: TGTGCCAGCAGCTTAATTTCTCCTTTCCATGAGCAGTTCTTC
CDR3aa: CASSLISPFHEQFF
d_gene: NA
j_gene: TRBJ2-1
len: 14
v_gene: TRBV7-9
abundance: few

CDR3nt: TGCGCCAGCAGCCAAGATCGAGGAAGCAATCAGCCCCAGCATTTT
CDR3aa: CASSQDRGSNQPQHF
d_gene: NA
j_gene: TRBJ1-5
len: 15
v_gene: TRBV4-1
abundance: NA

CDR3nt: TGTGCCAGCAGTGGTGGAGGGCTAGGAAACATTCAGTACTTC
CDR3aa: CASSGGGLGNIQYF
d_gene: NA
j_gene: TRBJ2-4
len: 14
v_gene: TRBV2
abundance: few

CDR3nt: TGCAGCGATTGGACTAGCGGCACAGATACGCAGTATTTT
CDR3aa: CSDWTSGTDTQYF
d_gene: TRBD2
j_gene: TRBJ2-3
len: 13
v_gene: TRBV29-1
abundance: few

CDR3nt: TGTGCCAGCAGTGCACAAGGGGGGAGGGAGACCCAGTACTTC
CDR3aa: CASSAQGGRETQYF
d_gene: NA
j_gene: TRBJ2-5
len: 14
v_gene: TRBV6-2/TRBV6-3
abundance: few

CDR3nt: TGTGCCAGCAGGCGGACTGGCACAGATACGCAGTATTTT
CDR3aa: CASRRTGTDTQYF
d_gene: NA
j_gene: TRBJ2-3
len: 13
v_gene: TRBV6-5
abundance: NA

CDR3nt: TGTGCCAGCAGCCGCGCCTCACGCACAGATACGCAGTATTTT
CDR3aa: CASSRASRTDTQYF
d_gene: NA
j_gene: TRBJ2-3
len: 14
v_gene: TRBV12-3/TRBV12-4
abundance: NA

CDR3nt: TGTGCCAGCATCCCCGGACAGGGTACCGGGGAGCTGTTTTTT
CDR3aa: CASIPGQGTGELFF
d_gene: TRBD1
j_gene: TRBJ2-2
len: 14
v_gene: TRBV5-5
abundance: many

CDR3nt: TGTGCCAGCAGTTTATCCGCTACCACCTACAATGAGCAGTTCTTC
CDR3aa: CASSLSATTYNEQFF
d_gene: NA
j_gene: TRBJ2-1
len: 15
v_gene: TRBV12-3/TRBV12-4
abundance: many

CDR3nt: TGTGCCAGCAGGGACGGATTGAACACTGAAGCTTTCTTT
CDR3aa: CASRDGLNTEAFF
d_gene: NA
j_gene: TRBJ1-1
len: 13
v_gene: TRBV11-1
abundance: NA

CDR3nt: TGCGCCAGCAGCTTGGGGCCAGCACGGCACTATGGCTACACCTTC
CDR3aa: CASSLGPARHYGYTF
d_gene: NA
j_gene: TRBJ1-2
len: 15
v_gene: TRBV5-1
abundance: NA

CDR3nt: TGTGCCAGCACCTATGGTCAGGCTGACAATGAGCAGTTCTTC
CDR3aa: CASTYGQADNEQFF
d_gene: NA
j_gene: TRBJ2-1
len: 14
v_gene: TRBV5-4
abundance: NA

CDR3nt: TGTGCCAGCAGCGAGGCGGCGAACACTGAAGCTTTCTTT
CDR3aa: CASSEAANTEAFF
d_gene: NA
j_gene: TRBJ1-1
len: 13
v_gene: TRBV7-2
abundance: NA

CDR3nt: TGTGCCAGCAGAAGGTTCTCGGGTCTATCAGATACGCAGTATTTT
CDR3aa: CASRRFSGLSDTQYF
d_gene: NA
j_gene: TRBJ2-3
len: 15
v_gene: TRBV6-2/TRBV6-3
abundance: NA

CDR3nt: TGCAGTGCTAGATCTTGGACAGGGCTGACTGAAGCTTTCTTT
CDR3aa: CSARSWTGLTEAFF
d_gene: TRBD1
j_gene: TRBJ1-1
len: 14
v_gene: TRBV20-1
abundance: NA

CDR3nt: TGCGCCAGCAGCCGAACCGGGGACAGCGCGATGCGGGGCTACACCTTC
CDR3aa: CASSRTGDSAMRGYTF
d_gene: TRBD1
j_gene: TRBJ1-2
len: 16
v_gene: TRBV5-1
abundance: few

CDR3nt: TGTGCCAGCAGTTACTCCGGGGGGACGGCAGAGACCCAGTACTTC
CDR3aa: CASSYSGGTAETQYF
d_gene: TRBD2
j_gene: TRBJ2-5
len: 15
v_gene: TRBV6-5
abundance: NA

CDR3nt: TGTGCCAGCAGCTTGGGGGACGGTACGAACACTGAAGCTTTCTTT
CDR3aa: CASSLGDGTNTEAFF
d_gene: NA
j_gene: TRBJ1-1
len: 15
v_gene: TRBV5-5
abundance: few

CDR3nt: TGTGCCGGGGACCACAGGGCCTCTAGCTATGGCTACACCTTC
CDR3aa: CAGDHRASSYGYTF
d_gene: NA
j_gene: TRBJ1-2
len: 14
v_gene: TRBV6-6
abundance: NA

CDR3nt: TGTGCCAGCAGCTTAGGTCTAGCGGTGAATGAGCAGTTCTTC
CDR3aa: CASSLGLAVNEQFF
d_gene: TRBD2
j_gene: TRBJ2-1
len: 14
v_gene: TRBV5-5
abundance: few

CDR3nt: TGCGCCAGCGGGAGAGCTGAAGCTTTCTTT
CDR3aa: CASGRAEAFF
d_gene: NA
j_gene: TRBJ1-1
len: 10
v_gene: TRBV10-2
abundance: many

CDR3nt: TGTGCCATCAGTGAGTCGAAGGGGGACTACTATGGCTACACCTTC
CDR3aa: CAISESKGDYYGYTF
d_gene: NA
j_gene: TRBJ1-2
len: 15
v_gene: TRBV10-3
abundance: few

CDR3nt: TGTGCCAGCAGTGAACGGCAGGGAAACACTGAAGCTTTCTTT
CDR3aa: CASSERQGNTEAFF
d_gene: NA
j_gene: TRBJ1-1
len: 14
v_gene: TRBV6-1
abundance: NA

CDR3nt: TGCAGCGTTCAACTCGTGCGGGCAGATACGCAGTATTTT
CDR3aa: CSVQLVRADTQYF
d_gene: NA
j_gene: TRBJ2-3
len: 13
v_gene: TRBV29-1
abundance: NA

CDR3nt: TGTGCCAGCAGCTTAGTTTCCTACGAAAATGAGCAGTTCTTC
CDR3aa: CASSLVSYENEQFF
d_gene: NA
j_gene: TRBJ2-1
len: 14
v_gene: TRBV7-2
abundance: few

CDR3nt: TGTGCCAGCAGCCCAAGCCCTCAGTTTGGAGATACGCAGTATTTT
CDR3aa: CASSPSPQFGDTQYF
d_gene: NA
j_gene: TRBJ2-3
len: 15
v_gene: TRBV9
abundance: NA

CDR3nt: TGTGCCAGCAGCGTAGCGTCTAGCGGAGATACGCAGTATTTT
CDR3aa: CASSVASSGDTQYF
d_gene: TRBD2
j_gene: TRBJ2-3
len: 14
v_gene: TRBV9
abundance: few

CDR3nt: TGTGCCAGCAGCTTATCTATGGGTGAAAAACTGTTTTTT
CDR3aa: CASSLSMGEKLFF
d_gene: NA
j_gene: TRBJ1-4
len: 13
v_gene: TRBV7-2
abundance: few

CDR3nt: TGTGCCAGCTCAAGGACTAGCCGTGGGGCAGAGACCCAGTACTTC
CDR3aa: CASSRTSRGAETQYF
d_gene: TRBD2
j_gene: TRBJ2-5
len: 15
v_gene: TRBV6-5
abundance: few

CDR3nt: TGTGCCAGCAGCTCCCCTAATTCCGATACGCAGTATTTT
CDR3aa: CASSSPNSDTQYF
d_gene: NA
j_gene: TRBJ2-3
len: 13
v_gene: TRBV7-2
abundance: few

CDR3nt: TGTGCCAGCAGTGAGAGGGGGACAGGGGTGAACGAGCAGTACTTC
CDR3aa: CASSERGTGVNEQYF
d_gene: TRBD1
j_gene: TRBJ2-7
len: 15
v_gene: TRBV2
abundance: NA

CDR3nt: TGTGCCAGCAGCACTTCGTTCTTTCAGCCCCAGCATTTT
CDR3aa: CASSTSFFQPQHF
d_gene: NA
j_gene: TRBJ1-5
len: 13
v_gene: TRBV12-3/TRBV12-4
abundance: few

CDR3nt: TGCGCCAGCAGCTTGGAAAGACAGGTTTCCGTCCTGACTTTC
CDR3aa: CASSLERQVSVLTF
d_gene: NA
j_gene: TRBJ2-6
len: 14
v_gene: TRBV5-1
abundance: many

CDR3nt: TGCGCCAGCAGCCAAGATAGCCTAGATACGCAGTATTTT
CDR3aa: CASSQDSLDTQYF
d_gene: NA
j_gene: TRBJ2-3
len: 13
v_gene: TRBV4-3
abundance: many

CDR3nt: TGTGCCAGCAGCCCTATGGGGCGGTATTCACCCCTCCACTTT
CDR3aa: CASSPMGRYSPLHF
d_gene: NA
j_gene: TRBJ1-6
len: 14
v_gene: TRBV7-2
abundance: many

CDR3nt: TGTGCCAGCAGCTTAGTCCCTAGCGGGGGGGTCCAGTACTTC
CDR3aa: CASSLVPSGGVQYF
d_gene: TRBD2
j_gene: TRBJ2-5
len: 14
v_gene: TRBV7-8
abundance: few

CDR3nt: TGTGCCAGCAGCTTAGTGGGTGGAGGGGGGGAGCAGTTCTTC
CDR3aa: CASSLVGGGGEQFF
d_gene: NA
j_gene: TRBJ2-1
len: 14
v_gene: TRBV11-2
abundance: few

CDR3nt: TGTGCCAGCAGCCAAGACACGAGGCTCAAGACCCAGTACTTC
CDR3aa: CASSQDTRLKTQYF
d_gene: NA
j_gene: TRBJ2-5
len: 14
v_gene: TRBV3-1
abundance: NA

CDR3nt: TGTGCCAGCAGCATACAGGGGCACCAAGAGACCCAGTACTTC
CDR3aa: CASSIQGHQETQYF
d_gene: TRBD1
j_gene: TRBJ2-5
len: 14
v_gene: TRBV7-2
abundance: few

CDR3nt: TGTGCCTGGAGTGTACTACAGTCGGGATCCGTGGAGCAGTACTTC
CDR3aa: CAWSVLQSGSVEQYF
d_gene: NA
j_gene: TRBJ2-7
len: 15
v_gene: TRBV30
abundance: NA

CDR3nt: TGTGCCAGCACCGCAGCAGGGGGGGCGGATCGTGGAGCTTTCTTT
CDR3aa: CASTAAGGADRGAFF
d_gene: TRBD1
j_gene: TRBJ1-1
len: 15
v_gene: TRBV6-5
abundance: many

CDR3nt: TGTGCCAGCAGCCCCCGCGCGGGTGCGGGCACCGGGGAGCTGTTTTTT
CDR3aa: CASSPRAGAGTGELFF
d_gene: NA
j_gene: TRBJ2-2
len: 16
v_gene: TRBV9
abundance: many

CDR3nt: TGTGCCAGCAGTTTTGGGGGGCCTTGGGAGACCCAGTACTTC
CDR3aa: CASSFGGPWETQYF
d_gene: NA
j_gene: TRBJ2-5
len: 14
v_gene: TRBV27
abundance: few

CDR3nt: TGTGCCAGCAGCTTGGTCGGGACTAGCGGGGGGGCCGGAGATACGCAGTATTTT
CDR3aa: CASSLVGTSGGAGDTQYF
d_gene: TRBD2
j_gene: TRBJ2-3
len: 18
v_gene: TRBV5-8
abundance: few

CDR3nt: TGTGCCATCAGTGAGAGGGGACTTCAAGATACGCAGTATTTT
CDR3aa: CAISERGLQDTQYF
d_gene: NA
j_gene: TRBJ2-3
len: 14
v_gene: TRBV10-3
abundance: NA

CDR3nt: TGCAGTGCTAGACATAGGAACTACGAGCAGTACTTC
CDR3aa: CSARHRNYEQYF
d_gene: NA
j_gene: TRBJ2-7
len: 12
v_gene: TRBV20-1
abundance: NA